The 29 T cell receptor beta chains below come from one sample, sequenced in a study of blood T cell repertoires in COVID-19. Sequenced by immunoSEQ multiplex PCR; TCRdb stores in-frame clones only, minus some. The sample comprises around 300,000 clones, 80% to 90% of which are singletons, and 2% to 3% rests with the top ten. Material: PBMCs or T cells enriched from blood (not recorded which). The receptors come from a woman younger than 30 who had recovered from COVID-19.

The CDR3 protein is CATSFRTEGTGELFF. The DNA for the CDR3 is TGCGCCACCTCTTTTCGGACAGAGGGCACCGGGGAGCTGTTTTTT. This rearrangement joins TRBV5-1 to TRBJ2-2, with TRBD1 as a possible D gene (6 bases). The CDR3 has 15 residues. The ends were cut back, 9 bases at V and 4 bases at J, with 19 bases in the middle. Germline assignment: CDR1 SGHRS and CDR2 YFSETQ.

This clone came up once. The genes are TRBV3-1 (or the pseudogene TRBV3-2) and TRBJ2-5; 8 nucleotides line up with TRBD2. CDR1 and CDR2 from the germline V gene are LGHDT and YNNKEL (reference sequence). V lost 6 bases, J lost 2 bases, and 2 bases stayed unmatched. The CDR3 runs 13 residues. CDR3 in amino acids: CASRSGGQETQYF. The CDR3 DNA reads TGTGCCAGCAGGAGCGGGGGTCAAGAGACCCAGTACTTC.

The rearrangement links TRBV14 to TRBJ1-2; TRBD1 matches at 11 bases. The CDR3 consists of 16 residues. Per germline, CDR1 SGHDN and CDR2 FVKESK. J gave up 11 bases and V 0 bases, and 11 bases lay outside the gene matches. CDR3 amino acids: CASSQDWGKDRGRYTF. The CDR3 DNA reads TGTGCCAGCAGCCAAGATTGGGGGAAGGACAGGGGGCGTTACACCTTC.

In DNA, the CDR3 is TGTGCCAGCAGTTCCATAGCGGGGGCCGCGGGAAACATTCAGTACTTC. Protein product: CASSSIAGAAGNIQYF. This chain connects TRBV6-5 to TRBJ2-4; 9 nucleotides line up with TRBD2. Germline lookup yields CDR1 MNHEY and CDR2 SVGAGI. This CDR3 has 16 amino acids. The trim removed 4 bases at V and 6 bases at J, leaving 10 bases unmatched.

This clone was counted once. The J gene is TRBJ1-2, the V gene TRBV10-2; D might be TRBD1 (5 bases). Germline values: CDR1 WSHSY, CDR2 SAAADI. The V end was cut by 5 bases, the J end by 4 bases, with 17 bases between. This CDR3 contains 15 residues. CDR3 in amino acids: CASSRNKGASYGYTF. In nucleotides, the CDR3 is TGCGCCAGCAGTCGTAACAAAGGGGCATCCTATGGCTACACCTTC.

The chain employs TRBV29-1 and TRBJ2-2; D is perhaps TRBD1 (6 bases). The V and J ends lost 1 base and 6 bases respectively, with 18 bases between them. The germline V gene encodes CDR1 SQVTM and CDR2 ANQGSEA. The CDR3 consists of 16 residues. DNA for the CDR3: TGCAGCGTTGAAGTCTGGGAGACAGGAAGTTCCGGGGAGCTGTTTTTT. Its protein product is CSVEVWETGSSGELFF.

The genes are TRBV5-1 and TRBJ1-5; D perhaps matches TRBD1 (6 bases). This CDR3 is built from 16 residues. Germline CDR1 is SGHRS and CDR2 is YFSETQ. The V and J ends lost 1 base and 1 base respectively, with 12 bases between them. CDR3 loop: CASSLTGSGSNQPQHF. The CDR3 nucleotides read TGCGCCAGCAGCTTGACAGGGAGTGGGAGCAATCAGCCCCAGCATTTT.

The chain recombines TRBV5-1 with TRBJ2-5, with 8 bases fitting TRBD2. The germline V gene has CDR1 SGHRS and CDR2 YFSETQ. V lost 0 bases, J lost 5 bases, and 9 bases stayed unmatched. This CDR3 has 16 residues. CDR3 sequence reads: CASSLGAGAGEETQYF. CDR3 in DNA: TGCGCCAGCAGCTTGGGAGCGGGGGCCGGGGAGGAGACCCAGTACTTC.

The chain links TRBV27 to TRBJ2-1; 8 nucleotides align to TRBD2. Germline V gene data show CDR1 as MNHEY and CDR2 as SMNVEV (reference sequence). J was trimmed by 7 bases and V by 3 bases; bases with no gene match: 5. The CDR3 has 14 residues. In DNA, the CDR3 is TGTGCCAGCAGTTTCCGGGGGGGCACGAATGAGCAGTTCTTC. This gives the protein CASSFRGGTNEQFF.

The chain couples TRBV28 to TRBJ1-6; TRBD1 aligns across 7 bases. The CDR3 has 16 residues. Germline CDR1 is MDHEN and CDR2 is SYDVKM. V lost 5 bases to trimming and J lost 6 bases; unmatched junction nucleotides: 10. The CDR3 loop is CASSPYTGESNSPLHF. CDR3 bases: TGTGCCAGCAGTCCTTATACAGGGGAAAGTAATTCACCCCTCCACTTT.

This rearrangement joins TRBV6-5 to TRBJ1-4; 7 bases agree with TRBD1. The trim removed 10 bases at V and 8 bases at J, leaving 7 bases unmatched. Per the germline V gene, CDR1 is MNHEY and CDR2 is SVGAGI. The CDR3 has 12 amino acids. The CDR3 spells CATQGSGEKLFF. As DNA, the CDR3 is TGTGCCACACAGGGGTCCGGGGAAAAACTGTTTTTT.

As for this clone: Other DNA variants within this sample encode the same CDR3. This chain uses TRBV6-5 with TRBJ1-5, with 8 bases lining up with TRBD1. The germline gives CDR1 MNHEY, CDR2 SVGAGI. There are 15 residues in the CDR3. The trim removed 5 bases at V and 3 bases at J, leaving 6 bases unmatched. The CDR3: CASSPTGGVNQPQHF. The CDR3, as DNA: TGTGCCAGCAGTCCCACAGGGGGGGTCAATCAGCCCCAGCATTTT.

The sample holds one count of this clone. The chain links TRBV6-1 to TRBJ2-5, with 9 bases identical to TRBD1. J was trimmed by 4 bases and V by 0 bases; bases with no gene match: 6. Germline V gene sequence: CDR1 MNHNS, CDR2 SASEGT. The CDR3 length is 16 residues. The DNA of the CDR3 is TGTGCCAGCAGTGAAGCGTTAGGGGGACAGGGAGAGACCCAGTACTTC. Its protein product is CASSEALGGQGETQYF.

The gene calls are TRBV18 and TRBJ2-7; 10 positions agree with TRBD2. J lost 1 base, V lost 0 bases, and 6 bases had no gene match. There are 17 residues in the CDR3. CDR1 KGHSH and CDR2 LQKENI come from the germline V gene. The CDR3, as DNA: TGTGCCAGCTCACCACCTGGAAAAGCGGGGGGGTCCTACGAGCAGTACTTC. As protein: CASSPPGKAGGSYEQYF.

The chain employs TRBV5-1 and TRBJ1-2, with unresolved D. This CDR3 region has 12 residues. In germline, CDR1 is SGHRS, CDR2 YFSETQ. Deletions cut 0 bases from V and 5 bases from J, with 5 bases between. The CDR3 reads CASSLAGYGYTF. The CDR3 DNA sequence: TGCGCCAGCAGCTTGGCGGGTTATGGCTACACCTTC.

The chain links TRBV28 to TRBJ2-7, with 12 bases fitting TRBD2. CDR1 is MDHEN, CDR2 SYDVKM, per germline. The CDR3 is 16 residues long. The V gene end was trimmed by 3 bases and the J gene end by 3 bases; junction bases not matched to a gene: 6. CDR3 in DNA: TGTGCCAGCAGTTTCCCGCTAGCGGGGGGGCGCTACGAGCAGTACTTC. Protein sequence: CASSFPLAGGRYEQYF.

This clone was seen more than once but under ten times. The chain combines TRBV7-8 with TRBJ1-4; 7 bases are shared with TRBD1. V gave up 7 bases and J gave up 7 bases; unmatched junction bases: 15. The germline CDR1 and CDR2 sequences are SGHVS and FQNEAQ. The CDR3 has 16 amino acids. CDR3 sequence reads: CASNEQEGGLGEKLFF. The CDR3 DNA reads TGTGCCAGCAACGAACAAGAAGGGGGCTTGGGTGAAAAACTGTTTTTT.

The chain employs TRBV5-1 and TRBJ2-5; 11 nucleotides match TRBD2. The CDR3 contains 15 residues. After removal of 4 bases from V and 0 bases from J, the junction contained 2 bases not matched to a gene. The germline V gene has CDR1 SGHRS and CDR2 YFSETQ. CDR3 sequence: CASSDSGGDQETQYF. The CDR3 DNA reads TGCGCCAGCAGCGATAGCGGGGGGGACCAAGAGACCCAGTACTTC.

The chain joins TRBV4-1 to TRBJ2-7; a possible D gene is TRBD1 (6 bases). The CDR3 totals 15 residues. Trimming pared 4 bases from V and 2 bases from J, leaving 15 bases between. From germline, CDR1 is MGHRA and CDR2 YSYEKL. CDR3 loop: CASSPHRDTTYEQYF. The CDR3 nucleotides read TGCGCCAGCAGCCCGCACCGGGACACGACCTACGAGCAGTACTTC.

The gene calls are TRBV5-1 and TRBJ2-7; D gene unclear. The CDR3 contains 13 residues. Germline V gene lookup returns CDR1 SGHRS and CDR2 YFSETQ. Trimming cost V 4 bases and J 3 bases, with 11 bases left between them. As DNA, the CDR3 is TGCGCCAGCAGCCCCCGGGTCGACTACGAGCAGTACTTC. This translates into CASSPRVDYEQYF.

CDR3 sequence: CATQGQEQETQYF. The CDR3, as DNA: TGTGCCACCCAGGGACAGGAACAAGAGACCCAGTACTTC. V gene TRBV27 combines with J gene TRBJ2-5; 8 bases align to TRBD1. Germline-derived CDR1 and CDR2 are MNHEY and SMNVEV (reference sequence). The ends lost 10 bases at V and 2 bases at J; junction bases unmatched: 6. This CDR3 contains 13 residues.

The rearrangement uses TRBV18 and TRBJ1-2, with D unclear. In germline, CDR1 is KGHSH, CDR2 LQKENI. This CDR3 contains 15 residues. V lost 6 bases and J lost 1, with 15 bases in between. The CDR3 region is CASSQNGLINYGYTF. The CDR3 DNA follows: TGTGCCAGCTCTCAAAACGGACTGATTAACTATGGCTACACCTTC. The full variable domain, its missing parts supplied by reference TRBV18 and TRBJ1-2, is NAGVMQNPRHLVRRRGQEARLRCSPMKGHSHVYWYRQLPEEGLKFMVYLQKENIIDESGMPKERFSAEFPKEGPSILRIQQVVRGDSAAYFCASSQNGLINYGYTFGSGTRLTVV.

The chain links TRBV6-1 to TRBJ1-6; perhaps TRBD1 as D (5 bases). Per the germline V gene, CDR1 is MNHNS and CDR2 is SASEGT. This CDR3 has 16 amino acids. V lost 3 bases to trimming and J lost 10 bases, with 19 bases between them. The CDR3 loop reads CASSEERGASKSPLHF. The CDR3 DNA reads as TGTGCCAGCAGTGAGGAGCGCGGGGCATCGAAATCACCCCTCCACTTT.

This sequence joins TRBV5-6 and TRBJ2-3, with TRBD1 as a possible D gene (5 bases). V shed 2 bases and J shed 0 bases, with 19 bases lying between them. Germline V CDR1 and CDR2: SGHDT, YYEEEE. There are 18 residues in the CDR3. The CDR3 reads CASSFIFRLTDSTDTQYF. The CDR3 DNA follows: TGTGCCAGCAGCTTCATCTTTAGGTTGACAGACAGCACAGATACGCAGTATTTT.

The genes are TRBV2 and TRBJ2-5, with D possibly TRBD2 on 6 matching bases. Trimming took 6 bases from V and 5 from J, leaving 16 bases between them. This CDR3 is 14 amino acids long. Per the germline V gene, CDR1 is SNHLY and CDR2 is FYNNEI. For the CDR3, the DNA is TGTGCCAGCAGCGCGGACTGGGCGGGGGAGACCCAGTACTTC. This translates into CASSADWAGETQYF. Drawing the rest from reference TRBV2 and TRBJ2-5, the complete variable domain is EPEVTQTPSHQVTQMGQEVILRCVPISNHLYFYWYRQILGQKVEFLVSFYNNEISEKSEIFDDQFSVERPDGSNFTLKIRSTKLEDSAMYFCASSADWAGETQYFGPGTRLLVL.

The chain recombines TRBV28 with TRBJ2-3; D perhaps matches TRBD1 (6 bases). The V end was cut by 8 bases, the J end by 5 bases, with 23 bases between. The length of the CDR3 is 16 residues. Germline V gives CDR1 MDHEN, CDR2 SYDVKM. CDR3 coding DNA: TGTGCCAGCGGAGTTCCGATTGGGGGCCGTGGAGATACGCAGTATTTT. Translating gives CASGVPIGGRGDTQYF.

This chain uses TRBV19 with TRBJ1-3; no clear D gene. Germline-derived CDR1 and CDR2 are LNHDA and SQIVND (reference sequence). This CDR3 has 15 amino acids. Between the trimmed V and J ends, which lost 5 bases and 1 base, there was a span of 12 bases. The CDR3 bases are TGTGCCAGTAGTTGGGAGGTTTCATCTGGAAACACCATATATTTT. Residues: CASSWEVSSGNTIYF.

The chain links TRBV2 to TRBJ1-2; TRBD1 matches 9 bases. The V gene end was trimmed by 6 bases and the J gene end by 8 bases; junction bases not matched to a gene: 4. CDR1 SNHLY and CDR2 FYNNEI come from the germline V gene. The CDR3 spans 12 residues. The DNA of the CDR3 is TGTGCCAGCAGGGACAGGGGCGCAGGCTACACCTTC. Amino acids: CASRDRGAGYTF.

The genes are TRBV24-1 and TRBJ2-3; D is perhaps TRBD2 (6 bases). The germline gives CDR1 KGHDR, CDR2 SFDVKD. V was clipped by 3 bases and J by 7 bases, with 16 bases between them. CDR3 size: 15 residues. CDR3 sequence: CATSDRGDFPNTQYF. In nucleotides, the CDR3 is TGTGCCACCAGTGATCGAGGGGACTTCCCTAATACGCAGTATTTT.